This is a list of T cell receptor beta chains from one sample in a study of cytomegalovirus exposure and HLA in healthy donors. Repertoires were generated with immunoSEQ multiplex PCR, while TCRdb's copy carries only in-frame clones and drops some. The repertoire holds 70,000 to 75,000 clones, with approximately 79% as singletons. Sequenced: PBMCs. Receptor source: a woman in her forties in good health and CMV-seropositive. Each CDR3 is given with its conserved first and last residue. D genes are given only for firm matches. The listing skips clone size in some rows; elsewhere it reads once, few, many or a size class.

v_gene: TRBV18
j_gene: TRBJ1-2
d_gene: TRBD1
abundance: -
CDR3aa: CASSRDRNNYGYTF
CDR3nt: TGTGCCAGCTCACGGGACAGAAACAACTATGGCTACACCTTC

v_gene: TRBV5-1
j_gene: TRBJ1-6
d_gene: -
abundance: -
CDR3aa: CASKALGGDNSPLHF
CDR3nt: TGCGCCAGCAAGGCCCTGGGGGGGGATAATTCACCCCTCCACTTT

v_gene: TRBV9
j_gene: TRBJ1-1
d_gene: -
abundance: once
CDR3aa: CASSAGGWEAEAFF
CDR3nt: TGTGCCAGCAGCGCTGGGGGTTGGGAGGCTGAAGCTTTCTTT

v_gene: TRBV2
j_gene: TRBJ1-6
d_gene: TRBD1
abundance: -
CDR3aa: CASTGQGARNSPLHF
CDR3nt: TGTGCCAGCACGGGACAGGGAGCACGGAATTCACCCCTCCACTTT

v_gene: TRBV2
j_gene: TRBJ1-2
d_gene: TRBD1
abundance: -
CDR3aa: CASTRNYRDREGYTF
CDR3nt: TGTGCCAGCACTCGGAACTACCGGGACAGGGAGGGCTACACCTTC

v_gene: TRBV29-1
j_gene: TRBJ1-1
d_gene: TRBD1
abundance: -
CDR3aa: CSVIFSGTGTRRAFF
CDR3nt: TGCAGCGTTATTTTCTCCGGGACAGGGACGAGGAGGGCTTTCTTT

v_gene: TRBV11-2
j_gene: TRBJ1-4
d_gene: -
abundance: -
CDR3aa: CASSRYRTEKLFF
CDR3nt: TGTGCCAGCAGCCGGTATAGAACTGAAAAACTGTTTTTT

v_gene: TRBV5-1
j_gene: TRBJ2-3
d_gene: TRBD1
abundance: few
CDR3aa: CASSSWTGLSTDTQYF
CDR3nt: TGCGCCAGCAGCTCATGGACAGGGTTGAGCACAGATACGCAGTATTTT

v_gene: TRBV5-1
j_gene: TRBJ1-1
d_gene: TRBD1
abundance: -
CDR3aa: CASSLSGTGNTEAFF
CDR3nt: TGCGCCAGCAGCCTATCCGGGACAGGGAACACTGAAGCTTTCTTT

v_gene: TRBV11-1
j_gene: TRBJ1-5
d_gene: -
abundance: -
CDR3aa: CASSLASGNQPQHF
CDR3nt: TGTGCCAGCAGCTTAGCGTCCGGGAATCAGCCCCAGCATTTT

v_gene: TRBV5-1
j_gene: TRBJ1-1
d_gene: -
abundance: -
CDR3aa: CASSIQPGDTEAFF
CDR3nt: TGCGCCAGCAGCATACAACCGGGGGACACTGAAGCTTTCTTT

v_gene: TRBV14
j_gene: TRBJ2-7
d_gene: -
abundance: few
CDR3aa: CASSSGFRHEQYF
CDR3nt: TGTGCCAGCAGCTCAGGATTCCGCCACGAGCAGTACTTC